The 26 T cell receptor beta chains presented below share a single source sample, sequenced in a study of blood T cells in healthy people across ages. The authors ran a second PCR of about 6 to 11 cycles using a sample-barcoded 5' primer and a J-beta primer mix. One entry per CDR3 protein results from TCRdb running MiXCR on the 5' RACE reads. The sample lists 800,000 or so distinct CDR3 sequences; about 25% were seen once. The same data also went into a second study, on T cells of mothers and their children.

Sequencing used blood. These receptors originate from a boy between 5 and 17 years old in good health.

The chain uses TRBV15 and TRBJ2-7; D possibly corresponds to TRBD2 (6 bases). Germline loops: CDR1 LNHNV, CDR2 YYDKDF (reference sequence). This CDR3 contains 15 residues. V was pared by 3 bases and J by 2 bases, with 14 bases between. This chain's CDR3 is CATSSLVGGTYEQYF. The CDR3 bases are TGTGCCACCAGCAGCCTTGTGGGGGGTACCTACGAGCAGTACTTC.

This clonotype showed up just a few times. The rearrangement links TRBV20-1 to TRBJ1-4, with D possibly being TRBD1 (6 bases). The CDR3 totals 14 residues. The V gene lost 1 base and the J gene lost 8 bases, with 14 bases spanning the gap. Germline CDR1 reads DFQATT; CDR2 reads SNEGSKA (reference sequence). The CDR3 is CSARVLTGREKLFF. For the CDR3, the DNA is TGCAGTGCTAGAGTTCTAACAGGGCGGGAAAAACTGTTTTTT.

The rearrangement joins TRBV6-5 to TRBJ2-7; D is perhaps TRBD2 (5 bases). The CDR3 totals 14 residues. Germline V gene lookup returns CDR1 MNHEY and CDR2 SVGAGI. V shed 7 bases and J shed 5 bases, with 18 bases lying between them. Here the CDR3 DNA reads TGTGCCAGCAATCCCGGGGTAGAAGTCCACGAGCAGTACTTC. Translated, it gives CASNPGVEVHEQYF.

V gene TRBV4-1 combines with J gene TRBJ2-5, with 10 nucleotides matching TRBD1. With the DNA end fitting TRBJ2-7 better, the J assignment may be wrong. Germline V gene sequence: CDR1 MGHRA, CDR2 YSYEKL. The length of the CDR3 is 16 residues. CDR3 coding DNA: TGCGCCAGCAGCCAAATACCGGGACAGGGGACCAACGAGCAGTACTTC. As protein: CASSQIPGQGTNEQYF.

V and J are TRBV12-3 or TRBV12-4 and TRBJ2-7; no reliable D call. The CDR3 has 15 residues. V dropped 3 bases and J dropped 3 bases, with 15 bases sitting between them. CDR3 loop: CASSFVLPQGYEQYF. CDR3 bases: TGTGCCAGCAGTTTTGTACTCCCACAAGGCTACGAGCAGTACTTC.

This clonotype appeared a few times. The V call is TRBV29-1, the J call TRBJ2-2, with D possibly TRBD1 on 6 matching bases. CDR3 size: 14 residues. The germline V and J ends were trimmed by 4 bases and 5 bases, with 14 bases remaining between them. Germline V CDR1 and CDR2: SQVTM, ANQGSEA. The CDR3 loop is CSVGGTLETGELFF. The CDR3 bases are TGCAGCGTTGGGGGGACACTAGAAACCGGGGAGCTGTTTTTT.

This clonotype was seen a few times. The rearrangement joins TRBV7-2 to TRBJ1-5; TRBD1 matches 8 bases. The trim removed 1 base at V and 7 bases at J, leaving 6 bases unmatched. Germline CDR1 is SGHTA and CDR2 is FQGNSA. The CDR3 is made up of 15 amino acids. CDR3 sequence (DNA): TGTGCCAGCAGCTTAGGCTCAGGGGGCGGGCAGCCCCAGCATTTT. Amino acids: CASSLGSGGGQPQHF.

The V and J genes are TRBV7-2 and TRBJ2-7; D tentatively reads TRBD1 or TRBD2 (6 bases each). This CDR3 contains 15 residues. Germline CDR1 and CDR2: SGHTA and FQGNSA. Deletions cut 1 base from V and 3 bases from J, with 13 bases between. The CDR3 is CASSLESRGGYEQYF. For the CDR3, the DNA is TGTGCCAGCAGCTTAGAGTCCAGGGGAGGCTACGAGCAGTACTTC.

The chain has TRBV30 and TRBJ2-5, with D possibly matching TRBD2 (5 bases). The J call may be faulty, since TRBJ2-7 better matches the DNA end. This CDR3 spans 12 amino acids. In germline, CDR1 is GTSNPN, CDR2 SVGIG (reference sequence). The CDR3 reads CAWSTGIYEQYF. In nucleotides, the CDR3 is TGTGCCTGGAGCACGGGAATCTACGAGCAGTACTTC.

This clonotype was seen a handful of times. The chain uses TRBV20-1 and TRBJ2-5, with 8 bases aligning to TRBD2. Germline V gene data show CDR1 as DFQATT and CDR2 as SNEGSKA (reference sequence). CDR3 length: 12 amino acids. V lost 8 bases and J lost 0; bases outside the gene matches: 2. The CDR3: CSSGLDQETQYF. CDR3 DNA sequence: TGCAGTTCGGGACTAGACCAAGAGACCCAGTACTTC.

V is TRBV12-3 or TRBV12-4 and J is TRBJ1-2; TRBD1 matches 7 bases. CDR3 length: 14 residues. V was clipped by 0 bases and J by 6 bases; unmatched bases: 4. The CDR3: CASSLAWDSHGYTF. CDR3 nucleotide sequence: TGTGCCAGCAGTTTAGCGTGGGACAGTCATGGCTACACCTTC.

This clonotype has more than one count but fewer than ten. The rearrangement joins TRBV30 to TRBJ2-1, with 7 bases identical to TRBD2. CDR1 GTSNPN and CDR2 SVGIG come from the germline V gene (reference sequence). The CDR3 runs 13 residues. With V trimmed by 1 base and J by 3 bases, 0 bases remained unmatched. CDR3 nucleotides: TGTGCCTGGAGTGCTAGCGGCTACAATGAGCAGTTCTTC. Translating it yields CAWSASGYNEQFF.

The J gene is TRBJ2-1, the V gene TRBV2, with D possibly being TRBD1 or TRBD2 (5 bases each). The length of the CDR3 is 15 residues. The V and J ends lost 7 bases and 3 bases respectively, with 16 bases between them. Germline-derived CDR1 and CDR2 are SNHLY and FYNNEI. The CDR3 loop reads CASIPGPENYNEQFF. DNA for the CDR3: TGTGCCAGCATTCCGGGACCGGAGAACTACAATGAGCAGTTCTTC.

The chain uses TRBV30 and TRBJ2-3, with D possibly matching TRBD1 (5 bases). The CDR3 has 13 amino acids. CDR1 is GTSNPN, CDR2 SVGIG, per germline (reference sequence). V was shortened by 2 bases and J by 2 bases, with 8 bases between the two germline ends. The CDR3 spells CAWSRQLTDTQYF. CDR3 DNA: TGTGCCTGGAGTCGACAGCTCACAGATACGCAGTATTTT.

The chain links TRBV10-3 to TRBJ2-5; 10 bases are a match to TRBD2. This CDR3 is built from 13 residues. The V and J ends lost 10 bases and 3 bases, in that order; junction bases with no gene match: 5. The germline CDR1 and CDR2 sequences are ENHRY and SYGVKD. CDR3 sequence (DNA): TGTGCCACGACAGGACTAGCGGAAGAGACCCAGTACTTC. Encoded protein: CATTGLAEETQYF.

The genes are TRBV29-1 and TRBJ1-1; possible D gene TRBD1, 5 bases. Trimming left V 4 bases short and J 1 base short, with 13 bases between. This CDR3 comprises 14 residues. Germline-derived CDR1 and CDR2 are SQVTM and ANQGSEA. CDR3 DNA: TGCAGCGTTGTGGGGCTTACAGGGAACACTGAAGCTTTCTTT. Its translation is CSVVGLTGNTEAFF.

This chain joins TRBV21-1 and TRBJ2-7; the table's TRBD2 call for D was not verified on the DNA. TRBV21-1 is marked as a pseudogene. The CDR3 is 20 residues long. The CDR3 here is CASSKSGTVPCCLSSYEQYF. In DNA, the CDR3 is TGTGCCAGCAGCAAATCTGGAACAGTCCCATGCTGCCTGAGCTCCTACGAGCAGTACTTC.

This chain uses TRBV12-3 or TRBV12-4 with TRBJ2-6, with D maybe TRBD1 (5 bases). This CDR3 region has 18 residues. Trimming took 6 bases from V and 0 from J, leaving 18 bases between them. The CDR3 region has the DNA TGTGCCAGCAGCCTCCGTCAGGGCCTTATCTCTGGGGCCAACGTCCTGACTTTC. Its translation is CASSLRQGLISGANVLTF.

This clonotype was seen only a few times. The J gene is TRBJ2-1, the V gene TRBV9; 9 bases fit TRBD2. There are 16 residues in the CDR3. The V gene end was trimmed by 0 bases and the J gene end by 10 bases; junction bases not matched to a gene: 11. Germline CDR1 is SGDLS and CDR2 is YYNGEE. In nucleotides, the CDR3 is TGTGCCAGCAGCGTAGCGGTGGGGCTAGCGGGAAACGAGCAGTTCTTC. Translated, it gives CASSVAVGLAGNEQFF.

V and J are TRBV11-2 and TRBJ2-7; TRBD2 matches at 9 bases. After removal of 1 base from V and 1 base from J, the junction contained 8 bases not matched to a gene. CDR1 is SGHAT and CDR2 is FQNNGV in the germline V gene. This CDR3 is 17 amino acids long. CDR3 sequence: CASSLASPGLASYEQYF. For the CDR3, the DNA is TGTGCCAGCAGCTTAGCGTCTCCGGGACTAGCTTCCTACGAGCAGTACTTC.

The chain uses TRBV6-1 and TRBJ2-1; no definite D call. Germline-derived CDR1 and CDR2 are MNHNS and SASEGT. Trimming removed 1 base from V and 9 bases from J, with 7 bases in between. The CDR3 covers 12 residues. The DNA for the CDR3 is TGTGCCAGCAGTGAAGGGCAAGCTGAGCAGTTCTTC. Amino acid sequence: CASSEGQAEQFF.

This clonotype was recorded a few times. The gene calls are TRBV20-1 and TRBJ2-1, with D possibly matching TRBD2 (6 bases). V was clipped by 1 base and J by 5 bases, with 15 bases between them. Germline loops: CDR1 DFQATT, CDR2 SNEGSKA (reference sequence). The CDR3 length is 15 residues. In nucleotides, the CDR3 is TGCAGTGCTAGAGCTAGGTGGGAGGTTCACAATGAGCAGTTCTTC. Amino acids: CSARARWEVHNEQFF.

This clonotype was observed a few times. In nucleotides, the CDR3 is TGTGCCAGCAGCTCCCGGCAAAGCAGGCGACTAGCGGGAGATCCCGAGCAGTACTTC. Its protein product is CASSSRQSRRLAGDPEQYF. The V and J genes are TRBV5-6 and TRBJ2-5; 12 bases line up with TRBD2. The last part of the DNA fits TRBJ2-7 better; the J call may be wrong. CDR1 and CDR2 (germline): SGHDT, YYEEEE. The CDR3 has 19 amino acids.

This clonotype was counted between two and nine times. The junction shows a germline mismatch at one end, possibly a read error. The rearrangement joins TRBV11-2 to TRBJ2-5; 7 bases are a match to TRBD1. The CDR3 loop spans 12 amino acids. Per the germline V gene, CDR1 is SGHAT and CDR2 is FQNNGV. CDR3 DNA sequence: TGTGCCAGCAGCCCAACCGGGACAGCGGAGTTCTTC. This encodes CASSPTGTAEFF.

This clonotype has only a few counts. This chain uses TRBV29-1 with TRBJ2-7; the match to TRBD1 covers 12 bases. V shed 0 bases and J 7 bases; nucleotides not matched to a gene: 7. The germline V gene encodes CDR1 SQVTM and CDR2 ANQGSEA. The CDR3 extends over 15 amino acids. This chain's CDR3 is CSVEDPGQGAYEQYF. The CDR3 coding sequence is TGCAGCGTTGAAGATCCGGGACAGGGGGCGTATGAGCAGTACTTC.

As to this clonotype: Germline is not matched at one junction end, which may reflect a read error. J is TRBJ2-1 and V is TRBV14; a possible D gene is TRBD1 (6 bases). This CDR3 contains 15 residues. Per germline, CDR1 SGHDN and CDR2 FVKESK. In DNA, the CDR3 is TGTGCCAGCAGCCAGGCGGACCGTGGGGGCAGTGAGCAGCTCTTC. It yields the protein CASSQADRGGSEQLF.